This entry lists 8 T cell receptor beta chains sequenced from one sample in a study of T cell repertoires in cytomegalovirus infection (dated by TCRdb to the late 2010s). Per the publication, the treatment or condition label means: in vitro stimulation with specific CMV peptide epitopes to enrich CMV-specific T cells. These receptors' targets are unknown. This sample was sequenced with an Illumina HiSeq 1500. The public reads were reanalyzed by TCRdb: fastp trimming at Q25, MiXCR alignment, in-frame beta chains only. All rows with the same CDR3 protein become a single entry with the most common DNA and genes. Recorded for this sample are some 700,000 distinct CDR3 sequences; around a third of them occurred a single time. Over 15% of the sample is taken by the ten largest. Sample: cultured PBMCs, taken from culture after CMV antigen stimulation. The origin of the receptors is a human donor in good health (CMV status not recorded). Some clones in this sample may be carry-over from other donors' samples.

Only a few counts were recorded for this clonotype. The chain carries TRBV7-9 and TRBJ2-6; 9 bases line up with TRBD1. CDR3 length: 17 amino acids. Looked up from germline, CDR1 is SEHNR and CDR2 is FQNEAQ (reference sequence). Trimming cost V 10 bases and J 3 bases; bases outside gene matches: 13. CDR3: CAIKAGQGGGGANVLTF. DNA for the CDR3: TGTGCCATCAAAGCGGGACAGGGTGGTGGTGGGGCCAACGTCCTGACTTTC.

This chain joins TRBV7-6 and TRBJ2-1; D is undetermined. Trimming cost V 5 bases and J 0 bases, with 14 bases left between them. This CDR3 is built from 16 residues. Germline V gene sequence: CDR1 SGHVS, CDR2 FNYEAQ. The CDR3 DNA reads as TGTGCCAGCAGCACCCCTCGAGCCGTCTCCTACAATGAGCAGTTCTTC. Protein sequence: CASSTPRAVSYNEQFF. Filled out from reference TRBV7-6 and TRBJ2-1, the complete variable domain reads GAGVSQSPRYKVTKRGQDVALRCDPISGHVSLYWYRQALGQGPEFLTYFNYEAQQDKSGLPNDRFSAERPEGSISTLTIQRTEQRDSAMYRCASSTPRAVSYNEQFFGPGTRLTVL.

This chain connects TRBV6-1 to TRBJ2-7; maybe TRBD1 (6 bases). The ends were cut back, 0 bases at V and 2 bases at J, with 11 bases in the middle. The CDR3 has 15 residues. Germline values: CDR1 MNHNS, CDR2 SASEGT. The CDR3 sequence is CASSEAPRGAYEQYF. The CDR3 DNA reads as TGTGCCAGCAGTGAAGCTCCCAGGGGCGCCTACGAGCAGTACTTC.

V gene TRBV6-2 or TRBV6-3 combines with J gene TRBJ2-1; TRBD1 matches at 9 bases. Trimming removed 7 bases from V and 6 bases from J; junction bases left unmatched: 10. Germline V gene data show CDR1 as MNHEY and CDR2 as SVGEGT. The CDR3 covers 15 residues. CDR3 residues: CASTLQGAASNEQFF. In nucleotides, the CDR3 is TGTGCCAGCACGCTACAGGGGGCTGCATCCAATGAGCAGTTCTTC.

Many counts were recorded for this clonotype. The chain is built from TRBV7-9 and TRBJ2-1; the D gene is possibly TRBD2 (5 bases). CDR1 SEHNR and CDR2 FQNEAQ come from the germline V gene (reference sequence). Trimming removed 5 bases at V and 6 bases at J, with 17 bases between. This CDR3 contains 15 residues. DNA of the CDR3: TGTGCCAGCAGCCCACCGGGGTCCCCAGGCAATGAGCAGTTCTTC. Its protein product is CASSPPGSPGNEQFF.

V usage is TRBV20-1 and J usage is TRBJ2-7; 7 bases are a match to TRBD1. V shed 0 bases and J 5 bases; nucleotides not matched to a gene: 13. CDR1 and CDR2 (germline): DFQATT, SNEGSKA (reference sequence). The CDR3 is made up of 16 amino acids. The CDR3 DNA reads as TGCAGTGCTAGAGACGCTGGGACAGACCATTGGGACGAGCAGTACTTC. Its protein product is CSARDAGTDHWDEQYF.

The chain is built from TRBV29-1 and TRBJ2-7, with 7 bases lining up with TRBD1. The CDR3 totals 14 residues. CDR1 and CDR2 (germline): SQVTM, ANQGSEA. Trimming cost V 4 bases and J 6 bases; bases outside gene matches: 12. Written as DNA, the CDR3 is TGCAGCGTTGCCGAAGGAACAGGGGTTATCGAGCAGTACTTC. This codes for CSVAEGTGVIEQYF.

The chain couples TRBV7-2 to TRBJ2-1, with 8 bases identical to TRBD2. V dropped 6 bases and J dropped 3; count of bases not matched to a gene: 7. Germline V lookup: CDR1 SGHTA, CDR2 FQGNSA. The CDR3 length is 15 residues. CDR3 nucleotide sequence: TGTGCCAGCAGGTTGGGGCGGGAGGTCTACAATGAGCAGTTCTTC. Translation: CASRLGREVYNEQFF.